Listed below are T cell receptor beta chains from one sample, sequenced in a study of identical twins. In TCRdb, the 5' RACE reads were re-called with MiXCR into one record per CDR3 protein. The top ten clones hold around 1.5% of a sample with under 900,000 distinct CDR3 sequences, approximately 13% of them seen once. This same sample was also part of a study on yellow fever vaccine responses in identical twins.

The specimen sequenced was PBMCs. The receptors here all came from a woman aged 18-29 years in good health. The CDR3 runs from the conserved cysteine through the conserved F or W. Each record gives: V gene, J gene, D gene, CDR3 length, clone size, CDR3 DNA, CDR3 protein. A D gene is named only where the DNA matches it firmly. Clone size is given for some rows only: seen once, a few or many times, or a class if the clone is expanded.

V: TRBV28
J: TRBJ2-6
D: NA
length: 16
size: few
DNA: TGTGCCAGCGGGCCCGGGAGCCGCTCTGGGGCCAACGTCCTGACTTTC
CDR3: CASGPGSRSGANVLTF

V: TRBV12-3/TRBV12-4
J: TRBJ1-1
D: TRBD1
length: 13
size: many
DNA: TGTGCCAGCAGCACAGGGGTTTTAGCTGAAGCTTTCTTT
CDR3: CASSTGVLAEAFF

V: TRBV12-3/TRBV12-4
J: TRBJ2-7
D: TRBD1
length: 19
size: few
DNA: TGTGCCAGCAGTTTAGCGCTGGGTAGGGCAGGGGGTAGCTCCTACGAGCAGTACTTC
CDR3: CASSLALGRAGGSSYEQYF

V: TRBV20-1
J: TRBJ1-2
D: NA
length: 11
size: many
DNA: TGCAGTGCTCCCCAGGTCTATGGCTACACCTTC
CDR3: CSAPQVYGYTF

V: TRBV7-9
J: TRBJ1-4
D: TRBD1
length: 17
size: NA
DNA: TGTGCCAGCAGCTTAGCGAATACGGACAGGGGGAATGAAAAACTGTTTTTT
CDR3: CASSLANTDRGNEKLFF

V: TRBV2
J: TRBJ2-2
D: NA
length: 13
size: NA
DNA: TGTGCCAGCAAAGGGGCGGACACCGGGGAGCTGTTTTTT
CDR3: CASKGADTGELFF

V: TRBV20-1
J: TRBJ1-6
D: TRBD1
length: 16
size: many
DNA: TGCAGTGCTAGAGATGGACAGGGTGCCAATAATTCACCCCTCCACTTT
CDR3: CSARDGQGANNSPLHF

V: TRBV5-1
J: TRBJ2-7
D: NA
length: 15
size: few
DNA: TGCGCCAGCAGCTTGGTCGGGAGTTACTCCTACGAGCAGTACTTC
CDR3: CASSLVGSYSYEQYF

V: TRBV21-1
J: TRBJ1-2
D: NA
length: 14
size: NA
DNA: TGTGCCAGCAGCCGGGCAGACAATCTGGGAGGCTACACCTTC
CDR3: CASSRADNLGGYTF

V: TRBV27
J: TRBJ1-1
D: NA
length: 14
size: NA
DNA: TGTGCCAGCAGCCCCCCGGGCCCATGGACTGAAGCTTTCTTT
CDR3: CASSPPGPWTEAFF

V: TRBV7-8
J: TRBJ2-7
D: NA
length: 18
size: NA
DNA: TGTGCCAGCAGCTTAAGGAAATCACAGGGACCGGGGTCCTACGAGCAGTACTTC
CDR3: CASSLRKSQGPGSYEQYF

V: TRBV12-3/TRBV12-4
J: TRBJ2-7
D: NA
length: 12
size: few
DNA: TGTGCCAGCAGCCCAGACAGGTTCGAGCAGTACTTC
CDR3: CASSPDRFEQYF

V: TRBV20-1
J: TRBJ2-2
D: NA
length: 14
size: few
DNA: TGCAGTGCTAGAGGGACTGGTGGCCTCACGGCCCCCGTTTTT
CDR3: CSARGTGGLTAPVF

V: TRBV12-3/TRBV12-4
J: TRBJ2-1
D: TRBD1
length: 16
size: NA
DNA: TGTGCCAGCAGTCCGAGCCGGGACAGGGAAACATATGAGCAGTTCTTC
CDR3: CASSPSRDRETYEQFF

V: TRBV12-3/TRBV12-4
J: TRBJ2-5
D: TRBD1
length: 13
size: many
DNA: TGTGCCAGCCTTCGAGGGGGCGGAGAGACCCAGTACTTC
CDR3: CASLRGGGETQYF

V: TRBV4-1
J: TRBJ1-4
D: TRBD1
length: 16
size: few
DNA: TGCGCCAGCAGCCAAGAGTGGACAGGGGAAGGTGAAAAACTGTTTTTT
CDR3: CASSQEWTGEGEKLFF

V: TRBV12-3/TRBV12-4
J: TRBJ1-1
D: NA
length: 15
size: NA
DNA: TGTGCCAGCAGTCCCCGCCAGGGGCTGGGGACTGAAGCTTTCTTT
CDR3: CASSPRQGLGTEAFF

V: TRBV27
J: TRBJ2-1
D: TRBD2
length: 18
size: NA
DNA: TGTGCCAGCATCCCCATCCCGGAGCGGCGGGAGTTTCTGGATGAGCAGTTCTTC
CDR3: CASIPIPERREFLDEQFF

V: TRBV6-1
J: TRBJ2-7
D: TRBD1
length: 17
size: NA
DNA: TGTGCCAGCAGTCAATATTTAGGACAGGGGGCATTGTACGAGCAGTACTTC
CDR3: CASSQYLGQGALYEQYF

V: TRBV28
J: TRBJ1-5
D: NA
length: 15
size: NA
DNA: TGTGCCAGCAGTTTAGTTGGGATTAGCAATCAGCCCCAGCATTTT
CDR3: CASSLVGISNQPQHF

V: TRBV14
J: TRBJ2-7
D: NA
length: 16
size: many
DNA: TGTGCCAGCAGCCGGGGGGACAGTCGTTACGTCTACGAGCAGTACTTC
CDR3: CASSRGDSRYVYEQYF

V: TRBV29-1
J: TRBJ2-6
D: NA
length: 12
size: NA
DNA: TGCAGCGTTGAACACTCGGCCAACGTCCTGACTTTC
CDR3: CSVEHSANVLTF

V: TRBV5-5
J: TRBJ1-5
D: NA
length: 15
size: few
DNA: TGTGCCAGCAGCTTGAGTCAGGGAATCAGTCAGCCCCAGCATTTT
CDR3: CASSLSQGISQPQHF

V: TRBV7-8
J: TRBJ2-3
D: NA
length: 15
size: NA
DNA: TGTGCCAGCAGCTTACCTCTCGGCCGAACAGATACGCAGTATTTT
CDR3: CASSLPLGRTDTQYF

V: TRBV2
J: TRBJ1-5
D: NA
length: 15
size: NA
DNA: TGTGCCAGCAGGCGATGGGAGCATAGCAATCAGCCCCAGCATTTT
CDR3: CASRRWEHSNQPQHF

V: TRBV4-1
J: TRBJ1-3
D: TRBD1
length: 16
size: NA
DNA: TGCGCCAGCAGCCAGCCATCGACAGGGGTTGGAAACACCATATATTTT
CDR3: CASSQPSTGVGNTIYF

V: TRBV11-2
J: TRBJ1-4
D: NA
length: 11
size: NA
DNA: TGTGCCAGCAGCTTGTACAGGGAACTGTTTTTT
CDR3: CASSLYRELFF

V: TRBV12-3/TRBV12-4
J: TRBJ1-5
D: NA
length: 16
size: few
DNA: TGTGCCAGCAGTTTAGCTTGGGGGGCGTACAATCAGCCCCAGCATTTT
CDR3: CASSLAWGAYNQPQHF

V: TRBV5-1
J: TRBJ2-2
D: NA
length: 15
size: many
DNA: TGCGCCAGCAGCTTGGTTCCGGGAAACACCGGGGAGCTGTTTTTT
CDR3: CASSLVPGNTGELFF

V: TRBV12-3/TRBV12-4
J: TRBJ2-1
D: TRBD2
length: 14
size: many
DNA: TGTGCCAGCCAAACTAGCGGGGGGGGGAATGAGCAGTTCTTC
CDR3: CASQTSGGGNEQFF

V: TRBV12-3/TRBV12-4
J: TRBJ2-1
D: TRBD1
length: 13
size: many
DNA: TGTGCCAGCAGTCCGACAGGGGCCAATGAGCAGTTCTTC
CDR3: CASSPTGANEQFF

V: TRBV6-1
J: TRBJ1-3
D: NA
length: 13
size: NA
DNA: TGTGCCAGCAGTAGGGGGATCGAAAACACCATATATTTT
CDR3: CASSRGIENTIYF

V: TRBV5-4
J: TRBJ2-1
D: NA
length: 13
size: NA
DNA: TGTGCCAGCAGCTTGGACGGATTAGGGGAGCAGTTCTTC
CDR3: CASSLDGLGEQFF

V: TRBV28
J: TRBJ2-1
D: NA
length: 15
size: few
DNA: TGTGCCAGCAGCCGGTGGGGGCTAGCGGACAATGAGCAGTTCTTC
CDR3: CASSRWGLADNEQFF

V: TRBV15
J: TRBJ2-1
D: NA
length: 15
size: many
DNA: TGTGCCACCAGCAGACAACAGGCGCCCTACAATGAGCAGTTCTTC
CDR3: CATSRQQAPYNEQFF

V: TRBV9
J: TRBJ2-5
D: TRBD1
length: 16
size: NA
DNA: TGTGCCAGCAGCGTAGATAACAGGGGGTACCAAGAGACCCAGTACTTC
CDR3: CASSVDNRGYQETQYF

V: TRBV6-5
J: TRBJ2-3
D: TRBD2
length: 14
size: NA
DNA: TGTGCCAGCACCCTGACTAGCGGGAGTTATACGCAGTATTTT
CDR3: CASTLTSGSYTQYF

V: TRBV7-7
J: TRBJ2-1
D: TRBD2
length: 16
size: NA
DNA: TGTGCCAGCAGCTTAGCGGGACTAGCGGGAGGGGATGAGCAGTTCTTC
CDR3: CASSLAGLAGGDEQFF

V: TRBV5-1
J: TRBJ2-1
D: NA
length: 15
size: many
DNA: TGCGCCAGCAGCTTGCCAAAGACCTCCTACAATGAGCAGTTCTTC
CDR3: CASSLPKTSYNEQFF

V: TRBV6-1
J: TRBJ2-7
D: TRBD2
length: 13
size: few
DNA: TGTGCCAGCACCGGACTAGCGTTTTACGAGCAGTACTTC
CDR3: CASTGLAFYEQYF

V: TRBV14
J: TRBJ2-3
D: NA
length: 16
size: NA
DNA: TGTGCCAGCAGCCAGACGCCGGGACAAAACACAGATACGCAGTATTTT
CDR3: CASSQTPGQNTDTQYF

V: TRBV7-8
J: TRBJ2-3
D: TRBD2
length: 16
size: few
DNA: TGTGCCAGCAGCTTAGGGAGCGGGAGGTACACAGATACGCAGTATTTT
CDR3: CASSLGSGRYTDTQYF

V: TRBV7-2
J: TRBJ2-7
D: TRBD2
length: 16
size: NA
DNA: TGTGCCAGCAGCCCTTGGACTAGCGGGAGATCCTACGAGCAGTACTTC
CDR3: CASSPWTSGRSYEQYF

V: TRBV19
J: TRBJ2-2
D: NA
length: 14
size: NA
DNA: TGTGCCAGTAGTATTGGGCCTCTCACCGGGGAGCTGTTTTTT
CDR3: CASSIGPLTGELFF

V: TRBV10-3
J: TRBJ2-7
D: TRBD2
length: 14
size: few
DNA: TGTGCCATCAGGAAGACTAGCGGGGCCTACGAGCAGTACTTC
CDR3: CAIRKTSGAYEQYF

V: TRBV5-5
J: TRBJ2-6
D: TRBD2
length: 14
size: NA
DNA: TGTGCCAGCACCCGGGGGGGTGGGGCCAACGTCCTGACTTTC
CDR3: CASTRGGGANVLTF

V: TRBV7-6
J: TRBJ2-3
D: TRBD2
length: 15
size: NA
DNA: TGTGCCAGCAGCTTAGGCGGGGGTTTTGCAGATACGCAGTATTTT
CDR3: CASSLGGGFADTQYF

V: TRBV6-2/TRBV6-3
J: TRBJ2-2
D: NA
length: 16
size: NA
DNA: TGTGCCAGCAGTCGCTTGGCGGGGCCAATCACCGGGGAGCTGTTTTTT
CDR3: CASSRLAGPITGELFF

V: TRBV28
J: TRBJ2-3
D: NA
length: 13
size: few
DNA: TGTGCCAGGGACAGTTGGGTTTCAGATACGCAGTATTTT
CDR3: CARDSWVSDTQYF

V: TRBV7-9
J: TRBJ1-1
D: NA
length: 14
size: few
DNA: TGTGCCAGCAGCTTAGCGCTCAGGGACACTGAAGCTTTCTTT
CDR3: CASSLALRDTEAFF

V: TRBV11-2
J: TRBJ2-7
D: NA
length: 13
size: few
DNA: TGTGCCAGCAGCTTAGGGGGAGAGGGCGAGCAGTACTTC
CDR3: CASSLGGEGEQYF

V: TRBV9
J: TRBJ2-1
D: NA
length: 9
size: NA
DNA: TGTGCCAGCGGGGCTGAGCAGTTCTTC
CDR3: CASGAEQFF